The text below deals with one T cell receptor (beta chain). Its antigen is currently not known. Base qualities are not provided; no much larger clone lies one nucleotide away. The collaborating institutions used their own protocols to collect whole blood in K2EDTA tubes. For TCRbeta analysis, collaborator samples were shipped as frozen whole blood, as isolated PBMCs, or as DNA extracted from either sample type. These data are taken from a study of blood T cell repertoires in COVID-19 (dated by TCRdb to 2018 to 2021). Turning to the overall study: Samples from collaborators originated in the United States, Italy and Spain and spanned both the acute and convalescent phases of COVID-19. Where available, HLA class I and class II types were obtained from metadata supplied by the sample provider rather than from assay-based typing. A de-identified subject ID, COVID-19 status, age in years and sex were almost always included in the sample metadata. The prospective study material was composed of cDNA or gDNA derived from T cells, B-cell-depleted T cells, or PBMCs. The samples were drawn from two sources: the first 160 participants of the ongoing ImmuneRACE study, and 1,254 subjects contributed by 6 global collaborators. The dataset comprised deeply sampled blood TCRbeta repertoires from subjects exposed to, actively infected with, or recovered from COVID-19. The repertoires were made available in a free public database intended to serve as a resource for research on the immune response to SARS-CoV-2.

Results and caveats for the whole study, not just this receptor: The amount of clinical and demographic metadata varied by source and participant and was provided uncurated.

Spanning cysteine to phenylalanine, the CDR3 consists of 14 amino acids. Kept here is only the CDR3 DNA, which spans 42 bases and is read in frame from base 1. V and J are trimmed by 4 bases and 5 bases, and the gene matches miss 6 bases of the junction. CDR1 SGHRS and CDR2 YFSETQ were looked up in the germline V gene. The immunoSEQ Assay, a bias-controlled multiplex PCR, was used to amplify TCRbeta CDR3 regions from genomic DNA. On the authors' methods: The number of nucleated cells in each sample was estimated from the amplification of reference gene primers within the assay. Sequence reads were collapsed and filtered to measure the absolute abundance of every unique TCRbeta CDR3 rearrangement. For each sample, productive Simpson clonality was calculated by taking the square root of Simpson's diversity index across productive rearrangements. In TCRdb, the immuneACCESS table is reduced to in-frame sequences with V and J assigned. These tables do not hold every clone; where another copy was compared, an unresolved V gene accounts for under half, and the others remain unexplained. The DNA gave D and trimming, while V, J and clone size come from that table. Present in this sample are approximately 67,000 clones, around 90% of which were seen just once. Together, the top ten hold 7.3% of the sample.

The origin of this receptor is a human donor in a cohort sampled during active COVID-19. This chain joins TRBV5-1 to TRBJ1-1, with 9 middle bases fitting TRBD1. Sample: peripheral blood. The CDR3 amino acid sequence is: CASSVQGARTEAFF. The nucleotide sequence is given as TGCGCCAGCAGCGTACAGGGGGCCAGGACTGAAGCTTTCTTT. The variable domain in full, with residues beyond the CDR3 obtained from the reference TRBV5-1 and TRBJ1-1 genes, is KAGVTQTPRYLIKTRGQQVTLSCSPISGHRSVSWYQQTPGQGLQFLFEYFSETQRNKGNFPGRFSGRQFSNSRSEMNVSTLELGDSALYLCASSVQGARTEAFFGQGTRLTVV.